This T cell receptor beta chain was profiled in a study of cytomegalovirus exposure and HLA in healthy donors. This table comes from immunoSEQ multiplex PCR, and its TCRdb copy is limited to in-frame clones, with some not included. The sample lists tens of thousands of clones; 94% were seen once. Looked up from germline, CDR1 is SGHVS and CDR2 is FQNEAQ. CDR3 length: 15 residues. The ends were cut back, 4 bases at V and 4 bases at J, with 16 bases in the middle. The TCR originated in a woman in her late teens or twenties in good health and CMV-seronegative. The J gene is TRBJ1-1, the V gene TRBV7-8; D uncertain. Material: PBMCs. The CDR3 bases are TGTGCCAGCAGCTCCCGTACGGCCCGGGGCACTGAAGCTTTCTTT. It is translated as CASSSRTARGTEAFF.